What follows are 28 T cell receptor beta chains derived from one specimen sequenced in a study of T cell responses to AZD1222 COVID-19 vaccine. Assay used: immunoSEQ multiplex PCR; TCRdb lists only in-frame clones, some missing. The data show roughly 180,000 clones, with less than 95% seen just once and about 0.64% held by the top ten. The specimen comprised peripheral blood, sampled on day 0 of AZD1222 vaccination. All receptors derive from an adult in good health.

The V call is TRBV30, the J call TRBJ1-2; unclear D gene. V lost 5 bases, J lost 8 bases, and 9 bases lay in between. CDR1 is GTSNPN, CDR2 SVGIG, per germline (reference sequence). The CDR3 loop spans 10 amino acids. The CDR3 reads CAWGRLGYTF. CDR3 in DNA: TGTGCCTGGGGGAGGTTGGGCTACACCTTC.

This clone was counted once. The chain is built from TRBV5-5 and TRBJ2-1, with 7 positions matching TRBD1. This CDR3 is built from 12 residues. V trimming: 3 bases; J trimming: 7 bases; junction bases outside the gene matches: 1. Germline assignment: CDR1 SGHKS and CDR2 YYEKEE (reference sequence). The DNA for the CDR3 is TGTGCCAGCAGCTCACAGGGGAATGAGCAGTTCTTC. Translated: CASSSQGNEQFF.

The V gene is TRBV6-2 or TRBV6-3, the J gene TRBJ2-3, with TRBD2 matching over 11 bases. The V segment lost 0 bases and the J segment 8 bases; nucleotides outside the gene matches: 10. The CDR3 is 17 residues long. Germline CDR1 MNHEY, CDR2 SVGEGT. CDR3: CASSYSKALAGGSTQYF. CDR3 in DNA: TGTGCCAGCAGTTACTCGAAAGCGCTAGCGGGAGGATCTACGCAGTATTTT.

The chain recombines TRBV27 with TRBJ2-7, with D unclear. The CDR3 loop spans 13 amino acids. The V end lost 6 bases, the J end lost 0 bases, and 9 bases lay between the germline ends. CDR1 and CDR2 (germline): MNHEY, SMNVEV (reference sequence). As DNA, the CDR3 is TGTGCCAGCAGGGTGATAAGCTCCTACGAGCAGTACTTC. Encoded protein: CASRVISSYEQYF.

The V gene is TRBV5-1, the J gene TRBJ2-3; 10 bases align to TRBD2. The CDR3 length is 19 residues. Germline V lookup: CDR1 SGHRS, CDR2 YFSETQ. Unmatched junction bases numbered 11, after V lost 1 base and J lost 0 bases. The CDR3 nucleotides read TGCGCCAGCAGCTTGAGTGGGGCCGGGACTAGCGCTAGCACAGATACGCAGTATTTT. It specifies CASSLSGAGTSASTDTQYF.

The chain is built from TRBV28 and TRBJ2-7; TRBD2 aligns across 7 bases. CDR1 is MDHEN, CDR2 SYDVKM, per germline. V lost 2 bases and J lost 2; bases outside the gene matches: 6. This CDR3 spans 15 amino acids. DNA for the CDR3: TGTGCCAGCAGTTTAAGTCGGGGGGTGGCCTACGAGCAGTACTTC. It codes for CASSLSRGVAYEQYF.

This chain connects TRBV9 to TRBJ1-1; TRBD1 is a possible D gene (5 bases). This CDR3 contains 13 residues. The V gene lost 4 bases and the J gene lost 1 base, with 8 bases spanning the gap. Germline loops: CDR1 SGDLS, CDR2 YYNGEE. The CDR3 coding sequence is TGTGCCAGCAGCAGGACACCGAACACTGAAGCTTTCTTT. Its protein is CASSRTPNTEAFF.

The rearrangement joins TRBV2 to TRBJ2-7; tentative D call: TRBD2 (5 bases). The germline gives CDR1 SNHLY, CDR2 FYNNEI. There are 16 residues in the CDR3. Trimming stripped 3 bases from V and 5 bases from J, with 20 bases between. CDR3 in DNA: TGTGCCAGCAGTGAGTTACTTATTGGGAGCCCTGACGAGCAGTACTTC. Translated, it gives CASSELLIGSPDEQYF.

This clone appeared once. The rearrangement links TRBV2 to TRBJ1-1, with D uncertain. The germline CDR1 and CDR2 sequences are SNHLY and FYNNEI. V was trimmed by 7 bases and J by 3 bases, leaving 12 bases between them. CDR3 size: 13 residues. This chain's CDR3 is CASIPTEDTEAFF. CDR3 coding DNA: TGTGCCAGCATACCCACCGAGGACACTGAAGCTTTCTTT.

Here the CDR3 reads CASSQTSEQYF. The CDR3 bases are TGTGCCAGCAGCCAGACATCCGAGCAGTACTTC. The genes are TRBV14 and TRBJ2-7; D is unclear. The CDR3 is made up of 11 amino acids. Trimming took off 3 bases at V and 6 bases at J, with 6 bases between the two ends. The germline V gene encodes CDR1 SGHDN and CDR2 FVKESK.

The chain combines TRBV5-1 with TRBJ1-1; 8 positions match TRBD1. CDR3 length: 14 residues. CDR1 and CDR2 from the germline V gene are SGHRS and YFSETQ. Trimming removed 4 bases from V and 4 bases from J; junction bases left unmatched: 6. DNA for the CDR3: TGCGCCAGCAGCCGAGTTGGGACAGGCACTGAAGCTTTCTTT. This translates into CASSRVGTGTEAFF. The complete variable domain, with remaining parts taken from reference TRBV5-1 and TRBJ1-1, reads KAGVTQTPRYLIKTRGQQVTLSCSPISGHRSVSWYQQTPGQGLQFLFEYFSETQRNKGNFPGRFSGRQFSNSRSEMNVSTLELGDSALYLCASSRVGTGTEAFFGQGTRLTVV.

This chain connects TRBV5-1 to TRBJ2-2; no clear D. V was cut by 0 bases and J by 5 bases, with 11 bases left in between. The CDR3 is 15 residues long. The germline CDR1 and CDR2 sequences are SGHRS and YFSETQ. CDR3 in amino acids: CASSLDPVSTGELFF. Written as DNA, the CDR3 is TGCGCCAGCAGCTTGGACCCGGTATCTACCGGGGAGCTGTTTTTT.

The chain uses TRBV24-1 and TRBJ1-1, with D unclear. V was trimmed by 7 bases and J by 4 bases, leaving 15 bases between them. CDR1 is KGHDR, CDR2 SFDVKD, per germline. This CDR3 contains 14 residues. The DNA for the CDR3 is TGTGCCACCAGAGAGACTGAAAGAGGCACTGAAGCTTTCTTT. This encodes CATRETERGTEAFF.

This chain uses TRBV14 with TRBJ1-1, with D uncertain. V shed 5 bases and J shed 2 bases, with 12 bases lying between them. Germline V gene sequence: CDR1 SGHDN, CDR2 FVKESK. The CDR3 is made up of 14 amino acids. The CDR3 reads CASSSAGYNTEAFF. Here the CDR3 DNA reads TGTGCCAGCAGCTCGGCAGGATATAACACTGAAGCTTTCTTT.

The genes are TRBV30 and TRBJ2-7; 8 positions match TRBD2. Germline CDR1 reads GTSNPN; CDR2 reads SVGIG (reference sequence). CDR3 length: 15 residues. V shed 0 bases and J 2 bases; nucleotides not matched to a gene: 6. CDR3 amino acids: CAWSVAGRVTYEQYF. The DNA for the CDR3 is TGTGCCTGGAGTGTAGCCGGGAGGGTAACCTACGAGCAGTACTTC. The complete variable domain, with remaining parts taken from reference TRBV30 and TRBJ2-7, reads SQTIHQWPATLVQPVGSPLSLECTVEGTSNPNLYWYRQAAGRGLQLLFYSVGIGQISSEVPQNLSASRPQDRQFILSSKKLLLSDSGFYLCAWSVAGRVTYEQYFGPGTRLTVT.

This clone was observed a single time. V gene TRBV6-2 or TRBV6-3 combines with J gene TRBJ2-2; a weak D match, TRBD1 (5 bases). V gave up 6 bases and J gave up 3 bases, with 17 bases separating them. The CDR3 covers 16 residues. Germline V gene lookup returns CDR1 MNHEY and CDR2 SVGEGT. CDR3: CASSPYDSKYTGELFF. The CDR3, as DNA: TGTGCCAGCAGCCCTTACGACAGCAAGTACACCGGGGAGCTGTTTTTT.

V and J are TRBV6-6 and TRBJ1-6; D is perhaps TRBD1 (6 bases). The CDR3 has 15 residues. The germline CDR1 and CDR2 sequences are MNHNY and SVGAGI (reference sequence). V was shortened by 6 bases and J by 1 base, with 10 bases between the two germline ends. CDR3 sequence (DNA): TGTGCCAGCAGGCAGGGGTTGTCCTATAATTCACCCCTCCACTTT. This codes for CASRQGLSYNSPLHF.

The V and J genes are TRBV28 and TRBJ2-3; TRBD2 agrees at 7 bases. Germline-derived CDR1 and CDR2 are MDHEN and SYDVKM. With V trimmed by 10 bases and J by 8 bases, 18 bases remained unmatched. The CDR3 contains 15 residues. The DNA of the CDR3 is TGTGCCACCATCCTAGCGGCTACAACGGTGGGTACGCAGTATTTT. This gives the protein CATILAATTVGTQYF. Full variable domain (missing parts from reference TRBV28 and TRBJ2-3): DVKVTQSSRYLVKRTGEKVFLECVQDMDHENMFWYRQDPGLGLRLIYFSYDVKMKEKGDIPEGYSVSREKKERFSLILESASTNQTSMYLCATILAATTVGTQYFGPGTRLTVL.

This clone was seen a single time. The V gene is TRBV19, the J gene TRBJ1-1, with D possibly being TRBD1 (5 bases). The length of the CDR3 is 13 residues. Looked up from germline, CDR1 is LNHDA and CDR2 is SQIVND (reference sequence). Trimming left V 6 bases short and J 5 bases short, with 13 bases between. CDR3: CASRPAGGTEAFF. CDR3 bases: TGTGCCAGTAGGCCGGCGGGGGGAACTGAAGCTTTCTTT.

This chain links TRBV18 with TRBJ2-7; no reliable D call. The germline V and J ends were trimmed by 2 bases and 6 bases, with 11 bases remaining between them. The length of the CDR3 is 13 residues. Germline V gene sequence: CDR1 KGHSH, CDR2 LQKENI. CDR3 in DNA: TGTGCCAGCTCACCAGGGCAGTCCGGCGAGCAGTACTTC. Amino acid sequence: CASSPGQSGEQYF.

This sequence joins TRBV19 and TRBJ1-4, with 7 bases aligning to TRBD1. V shed 6 bases, J shed 7 bases, and the junction held 14 bases outside the gene matches. Germline lookup yields CDR1 LNHDA and CDR2 SQIVND (reference sequence). This CDR3 has 16 residues. CDR3 in DNA: TGTGCCAGTAGGACCGGGACAGCTACATGGGGTGAAAAACTGTTTTTT. Protein product: CASRTGTATWGEKLFF.

The rearrangement links TRBV6-5 to TRBJ2-1; TRBD1 matches at 8 bases. Trimming removed 5 bases from V and 7 bases from J; junction bases left unmatched: 7. This CDR3 contains 14 residues. The germline V gene has CDR1 MNHEY and CDR2 SVGAGI. The CDR3 DNA reads TGTGCCAGCAGTCCCGGACAGGGACGTAATGAGCAGTTCTTC. Residues: CASSPGQGRNEQFF.

V is TRBV19 and J is TRBJ1-5; 9 nucleotides align to TRBD1. The V gene's germline CDR1 is LNHDA and CDR2 SQIVND (reference sequence). V gave up 6 bases and J gave up 2 bases; unmatched junction bases: 8. The CDR3 covers 16 residues. CDR3 region: CASRIGTGLGNQPQHF. The CDR3, as DNA: TGTGCCAGTAGGATCGGGACAGGGTTGGGCAATCAGCCCCAGCATTTT. Together with reference TRBV19 and TRBJ1-5, the CDR3 gives the full variable domain: DGGITQSPKYLFRKEGQNVTLSCEQNLNHDAMYWYRQDPGQGLRLIYYSQIVNDFQKGDIAEGYSVSREKKESFPLTVTSAQKNPTAFYLCASRIGTGLGNQPQHFGDGTRLSIL.

The chain joins TRBV5-5 to TRBJ1-2; 9 nucleotides align to TRBD1. Germline-derived CDR1 and CDR2 are SGHKS and YYEKEE (reference sequence). Trimming cost V 6 bases and J 7 bases; bases outside gene matches: 10. This CDR3 has 14 amino acids. The CDR3 here is CASIPWDRVGGYTF. The CDR3 DNA follows: TGTGCCAGCATCCCTTGGGACAGGGTAGGTGGCTACACCTTC.

This clone has a single count. This chain connects TRBV4-2 to TRBJ2-7; a possible D gene is TRBD1 (5 bases). The ends were cut back, 2 bases at V and 4 bases at J, with 9 bases in the middle. Germline CDR1 LGHNA, CDR2 YNFKEQ. The CDR3 sequence is 13 residues long. The CDR3: CASSQLGAYEQYF. CDR3 nucleotides: TGTGCCAGCAGCCAATTAGGGGCGTACGAGCAGTACTTC.

J is TRBJ1-1 and V is TRBV5-1; D is undetermined. This CDR3 contains 13 residues. Trimming shortened V by 1 base and J by 1 base, and 5 bases separated the two germline ends. Looked up from germline, CDR1 is SGHRS and CDR2 is YFSETQ. CDR3 in amino acids: CASSLMRNTEAFF. The CDR3 DNA is TGCGCCAGCAGCTTGATGAGGAACACTGAAGCTTTCTTT.

This clone has only one observation. V gene TRBV14 combines with J gene TRBJ1-1; D is ambiguous. CDR3 size: 12 residues. Trimming cost V 4 bases and J 7 bases, with 10 bases left between them. CDR1 is SGHDN, CDR2 FVKESK, per germline. Here the CDR3 reads CASSPSQSEAFF. CDR3 nucleotides: TGTGCCAGCAGCCCGAGTCAGAGTGAAGCTTTCTTT.

The chain has TRBV3-1 (or the pseudogene TRBV3-2) and TRBJ1-2; TRBD1 aligns across 9 bases. This CDR3 region has 15 residues. Germline V gives CDR1 LGHDT, CDR2 YNNKEL (reference sequence). After removal of 4 bases from V and 8 bases from J, the junction contained 11 bases not matched to a gene. The CDR3 nucleotides read TGTGCCAGCAGCCGGAACAGGGGGCGCGAATCGGGCTACACCTTC. The encoded protein is CASSRNRGRESGYTF.